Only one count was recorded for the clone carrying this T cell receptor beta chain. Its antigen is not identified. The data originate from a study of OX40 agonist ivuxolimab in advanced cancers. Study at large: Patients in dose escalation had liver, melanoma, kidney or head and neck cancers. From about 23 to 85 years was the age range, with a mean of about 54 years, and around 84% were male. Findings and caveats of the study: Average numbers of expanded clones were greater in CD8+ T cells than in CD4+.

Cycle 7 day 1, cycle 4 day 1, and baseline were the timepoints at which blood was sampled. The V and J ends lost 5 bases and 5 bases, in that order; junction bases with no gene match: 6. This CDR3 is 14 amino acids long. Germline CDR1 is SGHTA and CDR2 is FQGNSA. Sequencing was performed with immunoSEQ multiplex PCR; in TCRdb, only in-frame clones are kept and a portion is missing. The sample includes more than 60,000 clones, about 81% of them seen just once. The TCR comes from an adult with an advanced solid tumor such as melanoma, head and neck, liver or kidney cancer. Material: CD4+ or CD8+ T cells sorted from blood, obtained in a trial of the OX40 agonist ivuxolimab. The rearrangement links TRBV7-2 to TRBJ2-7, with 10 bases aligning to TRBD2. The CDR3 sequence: CASSRAGTSDEQYF. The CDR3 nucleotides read TGTGCCAGCAGCCGGGCCGGGACTAGCGACGAGCAGTACTTC.